Shown below are 21 T cell receptor beta chains from a single sample sequenced in a study of blood T cells in healthy people across ages. Then a second PCR, running roughly 7 to 11 cycles, was carried out with a sample-barcoded 5' primer and a J-beta primer mix. TCRdb fed the 5' RACE reads into MiXCR, producing one record per CDR3 protein. The data contain some 1.5 million distinct CDR3 sequences, approximately 30% of them singletons. Sequenced material: blood. These receptors were obtained from a young woman in good health.

This sequence joins TRBV6-6 and TRBJ2-5, with D possibly matching TRBD2 (6 bases). Deletions cut 6 bases from V and 5 bases from J, with 22 bases between. The CDR3 is made up of 16 amino acids. The germline gives CDR1 MNHNY, CDR2 SVGAGI (reference sequence). The CDR3 DNA reads as TGTGCCAGCAGGCCCCGGTTCCGGGACTCCCCGGAGACCCAGTACTTC. As protein: CASRPRFRDSPETQYF.

The chain carries TRBV9 and TRBJ2-7; tentatively, D is TRBD2 (5 bases). The J call may be incorrect, as the DNA end agrees better with TRBJ2-1. Looked up from germline, CDR1 is SGDLS and CDR2 is YYNGEE. The CDR3 extends over 15 amino acids. The CDR3 DNA reads TGTGCCAGCAGCTACGAATCGGACTCCCTCTACGAGCAGTTCTTC. Translation gives CASSYESDSLYEQFF.

In this sample, this clonotype turned up a few times. V usage is TRBV18 and J usage is TRBJ1-5; 8 bases are shared with TRBD1. The CDR3 length is 16 residues. The germline V gene encodes CDR1 KGHSH and CDR2 LQKENI. The J segment lost 5 bases and the V segment lost 3 bases, leaving 9 bases of the junction unmatched. CDR3 amino acids: CASSPQGAGGYQPQHF. The CDR3 nucleotides read TGTGCCAGCTCACCGCAGGGGGCCGGAGGTTATCAGCCCCAGCATTTT.

In the case of this clonotype: Compared with germline, one end of the junction differs, possibly owing to a read error. This chain joins TRBV7-9 and TRBJ1-4; D is possibly TRBD1 (6 bases). Germline CDR1 is SEHNR and CDR2 is FQNEAQ (reference sequence). CDR3 length equals 16 residues. In nucleotides, the CDR3 is TGTGCCAGCAGCCAAACCGGGACATCAACTAATGAAAAACGGTTTTTT. Its translation is CASSQTGTSTNEKRFF.

The gene calls are TRBV4-1 and TRBJ2-2, with D possibly being TRBD2 (6 bases). V was shortened by 4 bases and J by 5 bases, with 17 bases between the two germline ends. This CDR3 is built from 16 residues. Germline V lookup: CDR1 MGHRA, CDR2 YSYEKL. The CDR3 is CASSPRGGIMTGELFF. CDR3 in DNA: TGCGCCAGCAGCCCCAGAGGAGGGATTATGACCGGGGAGCTGTTTTTT.

Comments on this clonotype: A much more abundant neighbour one base away suggests this may be a read error. This chain links TRBV11-1 with TRBJ2-4; TRBD1 matches 8 bases. Germline V gene lookup returns CDR1 SGHAT and CDR2 FQDESV (reference sequence). The CDR3 spans 17 residues. This CDR3 is CANSSSWTGQDKNIQYF. The CDR3 DNA reads as TGTGCCAACAGCTCATCCTGGACAGGGCAAGACAAAAACATTCAGTACTTC.

This clonotype was counted ten times or more. This chain connects TRBV10-3 to TRBJ2-7, with TRBD2 matching 10 bases. Germline CDR1 ENHRY, CDR2 SYGVKD. This CDR3 has 18 residues. V shed 5 bases, J shed 0 bases, and the junction held 13 bases outside the gene matches. In DNA form, the CDR3 reads TGTGCCATCAGTCCCCCGGCTGGTAGCGGGGGGAGCTCCTACGAGCAGTACTTC. Its translation: CAISPPAGSGGSSYEQYF.

This clonotype was observed at least ten times. Here the CDR3 DNA reads TGTGCCATCAAGGAGACAGGGCGGGAGACCCAGTACTTC. Translating it yields CAIKETGRETQYF. This chain uses TRBV10-3 with TRBJ2-5; 7 bases align to TRBD1. Per germline, CDR1 ENHRY and CDR2 SYGVKD. This CDR3 has 13 residues. The V segment lost 7 bases and the J segment 5 bases; nucleotides outside the gene matches: 7.

On this clonotype: Since a much larger clone is just one base distant, this may be a read error. This rearrangement joins TRBV7-9 to TRBJ2-1, with a possible D match to TRBD1 (6 bases). The germline V gene has CDR1 SEHNR and CDR2 FQNEAQ (reference sequence). CDR3 length: 15 residues. CDR3 nucleotide sequence: TGTGCCAGCAGCCAGAGGGGGAGCTCCTACAATAAGCAGTTCTTC. It specifies CASSQRGSSYNKQFF.

This clonotype was counted at least ten times. This chain links TRBV9 with TRBJ2-1; D is undetermined. Germline V gene sequence: CDR1 SGDLS, CDR2 YYNGEE. V lost 0 bases and J lost 6, with 7 bases in between. The CDR3 consists of 13 residues. The CDR3 here is CASSVGSINEQFF. CDR3 DNA sequence: TGTGCCAGCAGCGTAGGCTCGATCAATGAGCAGTTCTTC.

J is TRBJ2-7 and V is TRBV5-1, with a weak D call TRBD2 (5 bases). With 1 base removed from V and 0 bases from J, the gap between germline ends came to 17 bases. CDR3 length equals 17 residues. Germline V gene sequence: CDR1 SGHRS, CDR2 YFSETQ. The CDR3 bases are TGCGCCAGCAGCTTGCGCCCTTTGGACTCTAGCTCCTACGAGCAGTACTTC. As protein: CASSLRPLDSSSYEQYF. Looking up the rest from reference TRBV5-1 and TRBJ2-7 gives the full variable domain: KAGVTQTPRYLIKTRGQQVTLSCSPISGHRSVSWYQQTPGQGLQFLFEYFSETQRNKGNFPGRFSGRQFSNSRSEMNVSTLELGDSALYLCASSLRPLDSSSYEQYFGPGTRLTVT.

In this sample, this clonotype turned up a few times. This chain connects TRBV9 to TRBJ2-6; D might be TRBD1 or TRBD2, each matching 5 bases. Germline lookup yields CDR1 SGDLS and CDR2 YYNGEE. The V gene lost 2 bases and the J gene lost 2 bases, with 8 bases spanning the gap. CDR3 length: 15 residues. The CDR3 sequence is CASSVRGPGANVLTF. The CDR3 DNA reads as TGTGCCAGCAGCGTCCGGGGACCTGGGGCCAACGTCCTGACTTTC.

The chain uses TRBV21-1 and TRBJ1-1. TRBV21-1 is reported as a pseudogene. There are 16 residues in the CDR3. CDR3 residues: CASSKARRLRLTEAFF. In nucleotides, the CDR3 is TGTGCCAGCAGCAAAGCGAGAAGGTTACGGCTCACTGAAGCTTTCTTT.

The CDR3 reads CSAHSGGGFVSDTQYF. The CDR3 DNA reads TGCAGTGCTCATAGCGGGGGGGGGTTCGTTTCAGATACGCAGTATTTT. V is TRBV20-1 and J is TRBJ2-3, with 11 bases matching TRBD2. Germline CDR1 reads DFQATT; CDR2 reads SNEGSKA (reference sequence). CDR3 length: 16 amino acids. After removal of 5 bases from V and 4 bases from J, the junction contained 11 bases not matched to a gene.

The chain has TRBV6-1 and TRBJ2-4; D is possibly TRBD1 or TRBD2 (5 bases each). Germline CDR1 reads MNHNS; CDR2 reads SASEGT. This CDR3 has 16 residues. V was cut by 4 bases and J by 2 bases, with 15 bases left in between. The DNA of the CDR3 is TGTGCCAGCAGTGGAAGGGACCCTGGGTCCAAAAACATTCAGTACTTC. Its protein is CASSGRDPGSKNIQYF.

This clonotype was recorded at least ten times. V usage is TRBV5-1 and J usage is TRBJ2-1; 13 nucleotides align to TRBD2. The germline CDR1 and CDR2 sequences are SGHRS and YFSETQ. Trimming cost V 1 base and J 4 bases; bases outside gene matches: 5. This CDR3 comprises 17 residues. The CDR3 DNA sequence: TGCGCCAGCAGCTTGCTGCCGACTAGCGGGGGGTACAATGAGCAGTTCTTC. Protein: CASSLLPTSGGYNEQFF.

Details on this clonotype: A single base separates this from a much larger clone, so it may be a read error. The rearrangement uses TRBV6-5 and TRBJ2-1, with D perhaps TRBD2 (6 bases). This CDR3 has 18 amino acids. Germline V gene sequence: CDR1 MNHEY, CDR2 SVGAGI. The CDR3, as DNA: TGTGCCAGCAGTTCTTTTATCGGGGGATTAAGCTCCTACAGTGAGCAGTTCTTC. As protein: CASSSFIGGLSSYSEQFF.

The chain employs TRBV11-2 and TRBJ1-2; perhaps TRBD1 as D (6 bases). The CDR3 sequence is 15 residues long. Germline CDR1 is SGHAT and CDR2 is FQNNGV. The V and J ends lost 4 bases and 0 bases respectively, with 12 bases between them. This CDR3 is CASSSPTGPNYGYTF. As DNA, the CDR3 is TGTGCCAGCAGCTCACCGACAGGTCCTAACTATGGCTACACCTTC. The full variable domain, rest sourced from reference TRBV11-2 and TRBJ1-2, is EAGVAQSPRYKIIEKRQSVAFWCNPISGHATLYWYQQILGQGPKLLIQFQNNGVVDDSQLPKDRFSAERLKGVDSTLKIQPAKLEDSAVYLCASSSPTGPNYGYTFGSGTRLTVV.

The chain recombines TRBV5-1 with TRBJ2-3; possible D gene TRBD2, 6 bases. CDR1 SGHRS and CDR2 YFSETQ come from the germline V gene. This CDR3 comprises 15 residues. Trimming shortened V by 0 bases and J by 1 base, and 9 bases separated the two germline ends. CDR3 in amino acids: CASSLGWGGTDTQYF. CDR3 nucleotide sequence: TGCGCCAGCAGCTTGGGGTGGGGGGGCACAGATACGCAGTATTTT.

The chain couples TRBV5-5 to TRBJ2-1; no clear D. The V end was cut by 0 bases, the J end by 8 bases, with 18 bases between. The germline V gene has CDR1 SGHKS and CDR2 YYEKEE (reference sequence). This CDR3 has 16 amino acids. DNA of the CDR3: TGTGCCAGCAGCTTGGCGGTCGACCCGCGATTTGATGAGCAGTTCTTC. Its protein product is CASSLAVDPRFDEQFF.

This clonotype has a handful of counts. The rearrangement uses TRBV20-1 and TRBJ2-7; D is undetermined. The germline V gene has CDR1 DFQATT and CDR2 SNEGSKA (reference sequence). The CDR3 sequence is 14 residues long. Trimming shortened V by 3 bases and J by 2 bases, and 14 bases separated the two germline ends. The CDR3 sequence is CSASVPGRTYEQYF. In DNA form, the CDR3 reads TGCAGTGCTAGCGTTCCCGGCCGGACCTACGAGCAGTACTTC.